Described below is a single TCR beta chain sequence and its context. What it recognizes is unknown. The junction and the germline gene differ at one end; a read error may be behind it. CDR1 is SEHNR, CDR2 FQNEAQ, per germline (reference sequence). CDR3 size: 14 residues. This record belongs to a study of cytomegalovirus exposure and HLA in healthy donors. Study outcomes and limitations: The authors later found HLA-associated TCR beta chains more clonally expanded than equally common others. Only CMV serostatus was available as immune exposure information.

The PCR employed 60 Vbeta primers together with 13 Jbeta primers. The assay was immunoSEQ multiplex PCR, and TCRdb's table has in-frame clones only and misses some. The sample consists of 140,000 or so clones, roughly 80% of them appearing once. The rearrangement joins TRBV7-9 to TRBJ2-7, with D tentatively TRBD2 (6 bases). The clonotype comes from a woman aged 30 to 39 in good health and CMV-seronegative. Sequenced material: PBMCs. This CDR3 is CSSSLTGLFYEQYF. The CDR3 DNA is TGTTCCAGCAGCTTAACGGGACTTTTCTACGAGCAGTACTTC.